Reported below is one T cell receptor (beta chain). The sample belongs to a study of blood T cell repertoires in COVID-19. Germline assignment: CDR1 KGHDR and CDR2 SFDVKD. The CDR3 extends over 16 amino acids. The ends were cut back, 4 bases at V and 5 bases at J, with 19 bases in the middle. The method was immunoSEQ multiplex PCR; TCRdb's version includes in-frame clones alone and lacks a portion of them. The data hold fewer than 100,000 clones, with 75% to 95% observed a single time. This sequence was found in a woman aged 80 or older with acute or convalescent COVID-19. The sequenced material came from peripheral blood. This rearrangement joins TRBV24-1 to TRBJ2-5, with a possible D match to TRBD2 (6 bases). CDR3 nucleotides: TGTGCCACCAGTGACCGGGGGACTGGGGAGGAGGAGACCCAGTACTTC. Protein product: CATSDRGTGEEETQYF.